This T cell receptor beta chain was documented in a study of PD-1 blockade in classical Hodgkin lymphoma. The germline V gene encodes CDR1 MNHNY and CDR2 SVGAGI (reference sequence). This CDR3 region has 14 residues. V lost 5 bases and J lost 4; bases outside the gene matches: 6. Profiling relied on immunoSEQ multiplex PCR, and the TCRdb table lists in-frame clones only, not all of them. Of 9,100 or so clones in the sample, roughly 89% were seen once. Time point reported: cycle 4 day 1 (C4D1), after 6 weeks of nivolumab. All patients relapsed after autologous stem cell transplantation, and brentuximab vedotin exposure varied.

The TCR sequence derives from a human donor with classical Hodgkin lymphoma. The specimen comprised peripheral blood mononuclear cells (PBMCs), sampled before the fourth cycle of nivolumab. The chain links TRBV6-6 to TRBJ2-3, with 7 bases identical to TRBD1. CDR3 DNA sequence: TGTGCCAGCAGTAACAGGGGAAGTGCAGATACGCAGTATTTT. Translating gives CASSNRGSADTQYF.